This T cell receptor beta chain was retrieved from a study of response to subunit inactivated influenza vaccine (dated by TCRdb to the late 2010s). About the full investigation: Deep quantitative T cell receptor repertoire profiling was used in the study to track responses to a trivalent subunit inactivated influenza vaccine. Here is what the overall study found, with its caveats: According to the authors, only a limited number of new T cells may be recruited by each seasonal influenza vaccination.

Library creation used RT-PCR. TCRdb records Illumina HiSeq 2500 as the sequencer. Starting from the raw public reads, TCRdb applied fastp trimming at Q25, assembled clones with MiXCR and retained in-frame beta chains. One record per CDR3 amino acid sequence lists the most common genes and DNA. The sample table contains a few hundred thousand distinct CDR3 sequences; only one count was recorded for 12% to 15% of them. The ten largest clones add up to around 10% of the sample. This clonotype was seen a few times. Its antigen is unknown. No per-base quality is available; no much larger clone lies one base away. Its CDR3 holds 17 amino acids, cysteine through phenylalanine. The entry retains the CDR3 DNA only, 51 bases that are in frame from base 1. V and J are truncated by 1 base and 1 base respectively, leaving an intervening sequence of 15 bases. Sequences SGHAT (CDR1) and FQNNGV (CDR2) are obtained from the germline V gene.

The sequence is built from TRBV11-2 and TRBJ2-3; TRBD1 is a possible D gene, resting on 6 matching bases. The sequencing used PBMCs from blood, collected 12 days after vaccination. The clonotype originates from a man in his fifties who received an inactivated influenza vaccine. Donor details come from another sample of the same person, matched by shared clones. The sequence in DNA is TGTGCCAGCAGCTTAGTTTCAGGGGTTCGTGGCACAGATACGCAGTATTTT. Translated, it gives CASSLVSGVRGTDTQYF.